The present T cell receptor (beta chain) was sequenced within a study of blood T cell repertoires in COVID-19. Study-wide context: Sample material is recorded as cDNA or gDNA derived from T cells, B-cell-depleted T cells, or PBMCs.

Allocation to cohorts depended on clinical history reported by the participants. Some clones are missing from TCRdb's copy, which holds only in-frame ones; the method was immunoSEQ multiplex PCR. The sample contains roughly 230,000 clones, 70% to 85% of which appear only once. Trimming took 3 bases from V and 6 from J; bases not matched to a gene: 8. This CDR3 is built from 16 residues. Per germline, CDR1 SEHNR and CDR2 FQNEAQ (reference sequence). V and J are TRBV7-9 and TRBJ1-4, with 9 positions matching TRBD1. The clonotype comes from an older woman who had recovered from COVID-19. The sequenced material came from PBMCs or T cells enriched from blood (not recorded which). The chain's CDR3 is CASSFLQGAGDEKLFF. Written as DNA, the CDR3 is TGTGCCAGCAGCTTTCTACAGGGGGCCGGGGATGAAAAACTGTTTTTT.